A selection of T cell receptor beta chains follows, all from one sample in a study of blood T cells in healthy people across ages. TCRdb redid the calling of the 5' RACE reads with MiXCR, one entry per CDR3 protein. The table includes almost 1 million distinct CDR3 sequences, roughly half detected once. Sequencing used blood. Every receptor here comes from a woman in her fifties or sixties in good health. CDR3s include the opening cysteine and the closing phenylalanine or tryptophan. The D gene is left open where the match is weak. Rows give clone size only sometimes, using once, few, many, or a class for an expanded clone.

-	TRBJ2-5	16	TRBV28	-	TGTGTCAGCACGATGACGGCATACGGGGACCAAGAGACCCAGTACTTC	CVSTMTAYGDQETQYF
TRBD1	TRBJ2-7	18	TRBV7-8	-	TGTGCCAGCAGCTTAACCGACAGGGCCCAAGGGAGTACCTACGAGCAGTACTTC	CASSLTDRAQGSTYEQYF
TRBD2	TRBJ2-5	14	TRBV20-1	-	TGCAGTGCTTCCTTAGGCGGGGGTAAAGAGACCCAGTACTTC	CSASLGGGKETQYF
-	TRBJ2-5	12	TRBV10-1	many	TGCGCCAGCAGTGGAGTTGGAGAGACCCAGTACTTC	CASSGVGETQYF
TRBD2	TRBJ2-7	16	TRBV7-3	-	TGTGCCAGCAGCTTAACGAACCGTGCGGCGGGAGGCGAGCAGTACTTC	CASSLTNRAAGGEQYF
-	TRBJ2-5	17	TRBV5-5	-	TGTGCCAGCAGCATCCGAACCGGGACTCGAAGGCCCAATGAGCAGTACTTC	CASSIRTGTRRPNEQYF
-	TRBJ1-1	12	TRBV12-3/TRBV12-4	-	TGTGCCAGCACTTGGGCTAACACTGAAGCTTTCTTT	CASTWANTEAFF
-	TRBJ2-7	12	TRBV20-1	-	TGCAGTGCGATTTTCCGGAATTACGAGCAGTACTTC	CSAIFRNYEQYF
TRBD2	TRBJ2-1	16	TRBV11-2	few	TGTGCCAGCAGAATACCCTGGGGACCCGGGGGGAATGAGCAGTTCTTC	CASRIPWGPGGNEQFF
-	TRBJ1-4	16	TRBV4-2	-	TGTGCCAGCAGCCAAGAACTCGATTCAGAGAATGAAAAACTGTTTTTT	CASSQELDSENEKLFF
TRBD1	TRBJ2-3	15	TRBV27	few	TGTGCCAGCAGTTTAAGACAGGGGCCCACAGATACGCAGTATTTT	CASSLRQGPTDTQYF
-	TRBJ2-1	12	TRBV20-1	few	TGCAGTGCTAGCGTTCGCTACAATGAGCAGTTCTTC	CSASVRYNEQFF
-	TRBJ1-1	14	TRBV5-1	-	TGCGCCAGCAGCTTGGTTCCAGAGAACACTGAAGCTTTCTTT	CASSLVPENTEAFF
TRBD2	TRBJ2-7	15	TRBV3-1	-	TGTGCCAGCAGCCTACATAGCGGGAGAAATCGCGAGCAGTACTTC	CASSLHSGRNREQYF
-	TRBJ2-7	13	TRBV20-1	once	TGCAGTGCTAGAGATTTGACTTCCTACGAGCAGTACTTC	CSARDLTSYEQYF
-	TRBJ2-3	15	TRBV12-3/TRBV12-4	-	TGTGCCAGCAGAGAAGGGACGGCCCTCCGAGATACGCAGTATTTT	CASREGTALRDTQYF
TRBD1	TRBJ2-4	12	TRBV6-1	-	TGTGCCAGCGCCCACAGGGGAAACATTCAGTACTTC	CASAHRGNIQYF
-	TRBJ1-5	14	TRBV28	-	TGTGCCAGCAGTTTAGGCGGAACAAATCAGCCCCAGCATTTT	CASSLGGTNQPQHF
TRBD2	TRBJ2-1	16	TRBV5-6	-	TGTGCCAGCAGCTTTAGCGGGAGGGCCGACTACAATGAGCAGTTCTTC	CASSFSGRADYNEQFF
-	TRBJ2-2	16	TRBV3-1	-	TGTGCCAGCGCTCCTTCTAGCACCACGAACACCGGGGAGCTGTTTTTT	CASAPSSTTNTGELFF
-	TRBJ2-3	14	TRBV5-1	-	TGCGCCAGCAGCTTTGAGGCCGACCGGGATACGCAGTATTTT	CASSFEADRDTQYF
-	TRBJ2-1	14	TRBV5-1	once	TGCGCCAGCAGCTCCTCCGGTGGGGGGGGCGAGCAGTTCTTC	CASSSSGGGGEQFF
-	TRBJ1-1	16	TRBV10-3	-	TGTGCCATCAGTGCCCTCGACAGAACCATAGACACTGAAGCTTTCTTT	CAISALDRTIDTEAFF
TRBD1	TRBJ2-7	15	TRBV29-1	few	TGCAGCGATCGTTCCCGGGACAGGGTACACTACGAGCAGTACTTC	CSDRSRDRVHYEQYF
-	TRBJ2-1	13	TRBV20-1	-	TGCAGTACTACCTTATGGGGGTACAATGAGCAGTTCTTC	CSTTLWGYNEQFF
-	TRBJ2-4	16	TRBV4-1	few	TGCGCCAGCAGCCAAGATCGGAGTCTAGCCAAAAACATTCAGTACTTC	CASSQDRSLAKNIQYF
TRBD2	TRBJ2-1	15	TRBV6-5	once	TGTGCCAGCAGTTGGGCGGGAGTCAGTGGGAATGAGCAGTTCTTC	CASSWAGVSGNEQFF
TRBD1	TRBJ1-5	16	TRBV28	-	TGTGCCAGCAGTTTATGGATTGGGACAGTTAATCAGCCCCAGCATTTT	CASSLWIGTVNQPQHF
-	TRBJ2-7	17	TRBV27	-	TGTGCCAGCCGCAGGGGTCCCTCCGCCGCCGGTTCCTACGAGCAGTACTTC	CASRRGPSAAGSYEQYF
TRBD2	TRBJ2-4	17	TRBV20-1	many	TGCAGTGTGGCTAGCGGGAGGGCCTTATTAGCCAAAAACATTCAGTACTTC	CSVASGRALLAKNIQYF
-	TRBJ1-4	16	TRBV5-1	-	TGCGCCAGCAGCCAAGACCCCAGCAGAGTTAATGAAAAACTGTTTTTT	CASSQDPSRVNEKLFF
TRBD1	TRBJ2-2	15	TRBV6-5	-	TGTGCCAGCAGGACCACAGGGGGGTCTGACGGGGAGCTGTTTTTT	CASRTTGGSDGELFF
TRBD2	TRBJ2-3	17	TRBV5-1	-	TGCGCCAGCAGCTTGATTGGGACTAGCGGGCCCACAGATACGCAGTATTTT	CASSLIGTSGPTDTQYF
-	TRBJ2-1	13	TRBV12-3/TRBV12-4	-	TGTGCCAGCAGCTGGGACCGTACGGATGAGCAGTTCTTC	CASSWDRTDEQFF
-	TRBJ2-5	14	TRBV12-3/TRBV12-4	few	TGTGCCAGCAGTTTGGAGGGTCGGTCGGAGACCCAGTACTTC	CASSLEGRSETQYF
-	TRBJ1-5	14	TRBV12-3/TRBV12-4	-	TGTGCCAGCAGTTTAATTGAGAGCAATCAGCCCCAGCATTTT	CASSLIESNQPQHF
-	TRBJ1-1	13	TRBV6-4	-	TGTGCCAGCAGTGCGGACGACTACACTGAAGCTTTCTTT	CASSADDYTEAFF
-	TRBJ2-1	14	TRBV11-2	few	TGTGCCAGCAGCTTAGTTGGGACTGTCAATGAGCAGTTCTTC	CASSLVGTVNEQFF
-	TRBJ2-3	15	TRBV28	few	TGTGCCAGCAGTTTATCGGACAGAATCACAGATACGCAGTATTTT	CASSLSDRITDTQYF
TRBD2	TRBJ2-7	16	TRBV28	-	TGTGCCAGCAGTCCATATTTAGCGGGAGGTTCCTACGAGCAGTACTTC	CASSPYLAGGSYEQYF